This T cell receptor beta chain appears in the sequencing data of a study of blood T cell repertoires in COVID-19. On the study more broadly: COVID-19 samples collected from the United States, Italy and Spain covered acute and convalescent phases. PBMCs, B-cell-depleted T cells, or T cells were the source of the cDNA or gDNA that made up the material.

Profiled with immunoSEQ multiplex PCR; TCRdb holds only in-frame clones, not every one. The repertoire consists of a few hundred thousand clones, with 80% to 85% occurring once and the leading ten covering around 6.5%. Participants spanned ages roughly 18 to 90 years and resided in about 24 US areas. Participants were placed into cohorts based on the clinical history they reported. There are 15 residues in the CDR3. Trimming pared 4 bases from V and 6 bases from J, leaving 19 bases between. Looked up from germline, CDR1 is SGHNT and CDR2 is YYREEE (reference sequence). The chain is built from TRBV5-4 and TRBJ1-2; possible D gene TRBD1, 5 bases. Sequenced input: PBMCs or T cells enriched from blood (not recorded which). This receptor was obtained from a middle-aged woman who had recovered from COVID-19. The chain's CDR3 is CASSMGLTGINGYTF. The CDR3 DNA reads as TGTGCCAGCAGCATGGGGCTGACCGGGATAAATGGCTACACCTTC.